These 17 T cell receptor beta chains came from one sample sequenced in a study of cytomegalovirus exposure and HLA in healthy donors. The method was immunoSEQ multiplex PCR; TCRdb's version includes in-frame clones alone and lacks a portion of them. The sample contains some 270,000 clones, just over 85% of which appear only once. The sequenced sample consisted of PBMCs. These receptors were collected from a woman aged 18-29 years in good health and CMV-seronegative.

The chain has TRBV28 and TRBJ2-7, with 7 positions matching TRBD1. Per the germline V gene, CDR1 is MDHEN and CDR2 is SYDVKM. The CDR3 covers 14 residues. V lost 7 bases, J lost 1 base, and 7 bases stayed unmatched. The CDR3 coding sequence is TGTGCCAGCATGGAACAGGGGCTTTCCTACGAGCAGTACTTC. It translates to CASMEQGLSYEQYF. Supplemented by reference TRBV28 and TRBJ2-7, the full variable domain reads DVKVTQSSRYLVKRTGEKVFLECVQDMDHENMFWYRQDPGLGLRLIYFSYDVKMKEKGDIPEGYSVSREKKERFSLILESASTNQTSMYLCASMEQGLSYEQYFGPGTRLTVT.

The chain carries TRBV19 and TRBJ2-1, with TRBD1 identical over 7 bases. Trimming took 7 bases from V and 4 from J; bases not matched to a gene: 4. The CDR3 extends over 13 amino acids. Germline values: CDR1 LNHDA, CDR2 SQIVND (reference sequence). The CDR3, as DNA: TGTGCCAGTAAAATGGGACAGTACAATGAGCAGTTCTTC. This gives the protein CASKMGQYNEQFF.

CDR3 sequence (DNA): TGTGCCAGCAACTCGGGGTATAGCAATCAGCCCCAGCATTTT. Residues: CASNSGYSNQPQHF. V is TRBV6-5 and J is TRBJ1-5; no definite D call. Trimming cost V 7 bases and J 0 bases, with 10 bases left between them. In germline, CDR1 is MNHEY, CDR2 SVGAGI. The CDR3 is made up of 14 amino acids.

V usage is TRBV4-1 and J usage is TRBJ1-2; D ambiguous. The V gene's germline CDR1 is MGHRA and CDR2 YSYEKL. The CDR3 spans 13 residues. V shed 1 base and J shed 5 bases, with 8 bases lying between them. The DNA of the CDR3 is TGCGCCAGCAGCCAAGGAGGAGGATATGGCTACACCTTC. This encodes CASSQGGGYGYTF.

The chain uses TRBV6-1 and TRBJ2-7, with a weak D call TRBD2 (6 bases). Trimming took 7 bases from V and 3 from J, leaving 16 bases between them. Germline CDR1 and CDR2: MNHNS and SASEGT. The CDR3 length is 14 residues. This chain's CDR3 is CASTYKEEGYEQYF. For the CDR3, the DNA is TGTGCCAGCACCTATAAGGAGGAGGGCTACGAGCAGTACTTC.

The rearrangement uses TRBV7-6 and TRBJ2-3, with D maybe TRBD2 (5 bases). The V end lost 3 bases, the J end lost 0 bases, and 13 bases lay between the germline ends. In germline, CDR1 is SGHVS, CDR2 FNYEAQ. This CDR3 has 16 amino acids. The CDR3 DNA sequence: TGTGCCAGCAGCTTCAATAGCGCCCCTAGCACAGATACGCAGTATTTT. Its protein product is CASSFNSAPSTDTQYF.

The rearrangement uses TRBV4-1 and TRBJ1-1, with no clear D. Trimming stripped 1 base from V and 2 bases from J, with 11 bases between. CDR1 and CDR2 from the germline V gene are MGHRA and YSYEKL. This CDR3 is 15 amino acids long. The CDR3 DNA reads TGCGCCAGCAGCCAAGTCCGTGGCGGTAACACTGAAGCTTTCTTT. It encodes CASSQVRGGNTEAFF.

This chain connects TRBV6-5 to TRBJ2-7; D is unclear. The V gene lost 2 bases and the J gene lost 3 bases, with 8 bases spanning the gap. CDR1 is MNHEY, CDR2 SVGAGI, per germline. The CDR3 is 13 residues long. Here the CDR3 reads CASSYGHSYEQYF. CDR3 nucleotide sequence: TGTGCCAGCAGTTACGGTCATAGCTACGAGCAGTACTTC.

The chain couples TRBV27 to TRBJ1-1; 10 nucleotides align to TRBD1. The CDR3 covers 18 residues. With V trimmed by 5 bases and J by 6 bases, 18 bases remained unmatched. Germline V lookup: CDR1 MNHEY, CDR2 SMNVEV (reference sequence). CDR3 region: CASSSFRQGALEGAEAFF. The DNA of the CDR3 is TGTGCCAGCAGTAGCTTTCGACAGGGGGCGCTTGAAGGGGCTGAAGCTTTCTTT.

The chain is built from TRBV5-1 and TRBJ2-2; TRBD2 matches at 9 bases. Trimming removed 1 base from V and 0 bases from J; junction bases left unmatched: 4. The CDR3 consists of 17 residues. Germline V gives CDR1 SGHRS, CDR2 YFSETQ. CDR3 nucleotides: TGCGCCAGCAGCTTGCAGGGACTAGCCCCGAACACCGGGGAGCTGTTTTTT. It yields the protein CASSLQGLAPNTGELFF.

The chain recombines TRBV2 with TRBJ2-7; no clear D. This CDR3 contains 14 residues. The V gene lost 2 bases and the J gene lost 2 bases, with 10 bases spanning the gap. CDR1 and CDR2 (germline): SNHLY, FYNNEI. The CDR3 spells CASSELSETYEQYF. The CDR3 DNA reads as TGTGCCAGCAGTGAATTATCGGAGACCTACGAGCAGTACTTC.

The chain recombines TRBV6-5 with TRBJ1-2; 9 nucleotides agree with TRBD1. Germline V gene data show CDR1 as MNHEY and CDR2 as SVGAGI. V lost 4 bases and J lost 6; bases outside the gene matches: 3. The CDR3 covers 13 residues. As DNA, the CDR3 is TGTGCCAGCAGTTTTACAGGGGGCGATGGCTACACCTTC. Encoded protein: CASSFTGGDGYTF.

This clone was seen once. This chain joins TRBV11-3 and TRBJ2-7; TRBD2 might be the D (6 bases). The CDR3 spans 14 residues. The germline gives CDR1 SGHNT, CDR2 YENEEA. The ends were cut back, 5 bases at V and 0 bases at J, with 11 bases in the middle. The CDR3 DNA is TGTGCCAGCAGCACGCGGGATAGCTCCTACGAGCAGTACTTC. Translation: CASSTRDSSYEQYF.

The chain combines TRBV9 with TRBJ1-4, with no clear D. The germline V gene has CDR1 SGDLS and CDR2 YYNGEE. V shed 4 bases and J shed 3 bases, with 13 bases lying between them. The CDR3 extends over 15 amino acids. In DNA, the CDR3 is TGTGCCAGCAGCCCGACGGGAGGCCCTAATGAAAAACTGTTTTTT. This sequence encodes CASSPTGGPNEKLFF.

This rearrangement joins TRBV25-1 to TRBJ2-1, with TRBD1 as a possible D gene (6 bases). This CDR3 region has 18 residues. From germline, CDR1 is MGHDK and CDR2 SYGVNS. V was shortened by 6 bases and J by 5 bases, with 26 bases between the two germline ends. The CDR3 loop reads CASSSYATGKIRDNEQFF. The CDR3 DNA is TGTGCCAGCAGCAGCTATGCCACAGGGAAAATACGGGACAATGAGCAGTTCTTC.

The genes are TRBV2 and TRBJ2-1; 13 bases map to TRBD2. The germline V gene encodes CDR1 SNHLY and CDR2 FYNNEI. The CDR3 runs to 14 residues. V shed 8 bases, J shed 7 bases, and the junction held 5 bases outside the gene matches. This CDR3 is CASLWTSGRNEQFF. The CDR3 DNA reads TGTGCCAGCTTGTGGACTAGCGGGAGAAATGAGCAGTTCTTC. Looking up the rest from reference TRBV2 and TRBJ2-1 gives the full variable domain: EPEVTQTPSHQVTQMGQEVILRCVPISNHLYFYWYRQILGQKVEFLVSFYNNEISEKSEIFDDQFSVERPDGSNFTLKIRSTKLEDSAMYFCASLWTSGRNEQFFGPGTRLTVL.

CDR3 in amino acids: CASSPGQGVYGYTF. The CDR3 DNA follows: TGTGCCAGCAGCCCAGGACAGGGCGTTTATGGCTACACCTTC. The chain recombines TRBV7-8 with TRBJ1-2; 8 nucleotides agree with TRBD1. CDR3 size: 14 residues. The V segment lost 5 bases and the J segment 5 bases; nucleotides outside the gene matches: 7. Germline V gene lookup returns CDR1 SGHVS and CDR2 FQNEAQ.